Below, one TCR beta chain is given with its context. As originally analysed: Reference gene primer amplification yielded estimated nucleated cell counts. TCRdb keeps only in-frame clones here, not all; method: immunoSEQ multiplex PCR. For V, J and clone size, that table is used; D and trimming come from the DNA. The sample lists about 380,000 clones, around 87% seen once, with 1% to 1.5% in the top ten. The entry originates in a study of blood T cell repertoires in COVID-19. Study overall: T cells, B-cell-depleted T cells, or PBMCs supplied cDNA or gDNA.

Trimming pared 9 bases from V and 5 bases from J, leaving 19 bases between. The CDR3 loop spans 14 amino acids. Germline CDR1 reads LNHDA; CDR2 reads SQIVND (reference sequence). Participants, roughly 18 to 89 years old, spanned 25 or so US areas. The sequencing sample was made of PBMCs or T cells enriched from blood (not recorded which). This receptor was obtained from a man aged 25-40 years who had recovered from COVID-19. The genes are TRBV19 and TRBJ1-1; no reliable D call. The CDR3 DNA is TGTGCCAGCTCTATTAACAGAGGGAAGACTGAAGCTTTCTTT. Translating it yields CASSINRGKTEAFF.